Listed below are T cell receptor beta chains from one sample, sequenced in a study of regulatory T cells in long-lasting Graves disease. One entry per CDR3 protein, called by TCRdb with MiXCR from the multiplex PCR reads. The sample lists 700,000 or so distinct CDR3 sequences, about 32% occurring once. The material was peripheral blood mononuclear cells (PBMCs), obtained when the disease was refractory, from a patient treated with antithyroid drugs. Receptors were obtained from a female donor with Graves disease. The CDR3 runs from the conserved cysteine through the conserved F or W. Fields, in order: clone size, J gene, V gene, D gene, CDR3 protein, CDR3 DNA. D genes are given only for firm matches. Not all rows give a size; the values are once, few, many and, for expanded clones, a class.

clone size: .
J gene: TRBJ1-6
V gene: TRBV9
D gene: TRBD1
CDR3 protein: CASSPGDRYNSPLHF
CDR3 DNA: TGTGCCAGCAGCCCAGGGGACAGATATAATTCACCCCTCCACTTT

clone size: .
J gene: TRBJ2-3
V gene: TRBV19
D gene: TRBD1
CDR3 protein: CASSIGGQATDTQYF
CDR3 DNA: TGTGCCAGTAGTATAGGGGGACAGGCCACAGATACGCAGTATTTT

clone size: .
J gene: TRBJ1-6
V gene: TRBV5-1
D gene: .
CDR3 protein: CASSGRTADNSPLHF
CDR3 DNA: TGCGCCAGCAGCGGACGGACAGCCGATAATTCACCCCTCCACTTT

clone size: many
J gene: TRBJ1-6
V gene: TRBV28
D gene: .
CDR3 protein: CASSFLQGSSPLHF
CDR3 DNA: TGTGCCAGCAGTTTTTTACAGGGCAGTTCACCCCTCCACTTT

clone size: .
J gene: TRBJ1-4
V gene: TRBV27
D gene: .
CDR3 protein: CASSRTPGWGEKLFF
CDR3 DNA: TGTGCCAGCAGTCGAACCCCGGGGTGGGGTGAAAAACTGTTTTTT

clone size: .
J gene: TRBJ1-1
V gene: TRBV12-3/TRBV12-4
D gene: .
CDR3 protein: CASSLAITEAFF
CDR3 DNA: TGTGCCAGCAGTTTAGCGATTACTGAAGCTTTCTTT

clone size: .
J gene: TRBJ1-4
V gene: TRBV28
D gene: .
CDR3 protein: CASRNGGVNEKLFF
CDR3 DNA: TGTGCCAGCAGGAACGGGGGGGTCAATGAAAAACTGTTTTTT

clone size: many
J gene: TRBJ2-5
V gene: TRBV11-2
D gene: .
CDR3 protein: CASSTWTDETQYF
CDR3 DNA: TGTGCCAGCAGCACCTGGACAGATGAGACCCAGTACTTC

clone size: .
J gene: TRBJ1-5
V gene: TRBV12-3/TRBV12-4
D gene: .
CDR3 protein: CASSLNRRGGAQHF
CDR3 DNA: TGTGCCAGCAGCCTCAACAGGCGGGGGGGGGCCCAGCATTTT

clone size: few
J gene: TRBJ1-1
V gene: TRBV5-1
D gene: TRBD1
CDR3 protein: CASSTTGDTEAFF
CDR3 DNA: TGCGCCAGCAGCACAACAGGGGACACTGAAGCTTTCTTT

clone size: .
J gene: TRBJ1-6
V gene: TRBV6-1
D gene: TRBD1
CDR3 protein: CASKLGQGIDNSPLHF
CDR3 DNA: TGTGCCAGCAAATTGGGACAGGGGATAGATAATTCACCCCTCCACTTT

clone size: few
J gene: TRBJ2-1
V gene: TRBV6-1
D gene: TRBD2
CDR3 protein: CASSPRPLAGGPNEQFF
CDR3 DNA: TGTGCCAGCAGTCCCCGACCTCTAGCGGGAGGGCCGAATGAGCAGTTCTTC

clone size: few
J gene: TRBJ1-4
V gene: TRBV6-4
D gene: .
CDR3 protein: CADPAALEKLFF
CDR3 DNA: TGTGCCGACCCCGCGGCTTTAGAAAAACTGTTTTTT

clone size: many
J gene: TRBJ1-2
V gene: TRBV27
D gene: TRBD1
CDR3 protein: CASRDRGAGGYTF
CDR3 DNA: TGTGCCAGCAGAGACAGGGGCGCGGGTGGCTACACCTTC

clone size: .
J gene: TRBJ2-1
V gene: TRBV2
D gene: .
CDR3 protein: CARTGRLYNEQFF
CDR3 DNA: TGTGCCAGGACGGGGCGGTTATACAATGAGCAGTTCTTC

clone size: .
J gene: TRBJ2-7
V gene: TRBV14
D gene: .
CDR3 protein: CASSQSLHEQYF
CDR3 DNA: TGTGCCAGCAGCCAATCCCTTCACGAGCAGTACTTC

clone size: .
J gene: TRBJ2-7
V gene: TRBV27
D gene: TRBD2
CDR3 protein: CASSDIAGVSSNEQYF
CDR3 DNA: TGTGCCAGCAGTGATATAGCGGGAGTTAGCTCCAACGAGCAGTACTTC

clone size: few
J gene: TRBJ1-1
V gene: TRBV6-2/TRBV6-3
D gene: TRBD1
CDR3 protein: CASSYKSTGLRTEAFF
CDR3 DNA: TGTGCCAGCAGTTACAAATCGACAGGGCTCCGAACTGAAGCTTTCTTT

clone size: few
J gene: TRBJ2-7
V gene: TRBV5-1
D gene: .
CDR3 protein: CASSLPGDAHEQYF
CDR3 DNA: TGCGCCAGCAGCTTACCGGGAGATGCCCACGAGCAGTACTTC

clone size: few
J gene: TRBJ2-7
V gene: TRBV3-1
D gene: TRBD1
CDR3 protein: CASSQDLGTGDYEQYF
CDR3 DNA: TGTGCCAGCAGCCAAGATCTCGGGACAGGGGATTACGAGCAGTACTTC

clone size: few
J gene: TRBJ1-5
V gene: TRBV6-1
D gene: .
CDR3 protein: CASRPTDHFDNQPQHF
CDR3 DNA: TGTGCCAGCAGACCCACCGACCATTTTGACAATCAGCCCCAGCATTTT

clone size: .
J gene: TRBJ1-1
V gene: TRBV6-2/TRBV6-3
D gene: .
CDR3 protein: CASGEGNAFF
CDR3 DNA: TGTGCCAGCGGGGAGGGGAATGCTTTCTTT

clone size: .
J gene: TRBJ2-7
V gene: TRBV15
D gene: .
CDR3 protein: CATSNDWSSYEQYF
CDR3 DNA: TGTGCCACCAGCAACGACTGGAGCTCCTACGAGCAGTACTTC

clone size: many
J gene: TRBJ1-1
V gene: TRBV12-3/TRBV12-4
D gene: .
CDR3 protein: CASSSTRELNTEAFF
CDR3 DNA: TGTGCCAGCAGTTCCACCCGTGAGCTGAACACTGAAGCTTTCTTT

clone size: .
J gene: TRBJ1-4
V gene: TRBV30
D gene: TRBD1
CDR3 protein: CAWGTGGGSEKLFF
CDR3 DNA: TGTGCCTGGGGAACAGGGGGCGGAAGTGAAAAACTGTTTTTT

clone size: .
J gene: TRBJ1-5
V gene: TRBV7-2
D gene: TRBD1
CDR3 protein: CASSPRQGAVDRNQPQHF
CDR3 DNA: TGTGCCAGCAGCCCCCGACAGGGGGCTGTTGATCGCAATCAGCCCCAGCATTTT

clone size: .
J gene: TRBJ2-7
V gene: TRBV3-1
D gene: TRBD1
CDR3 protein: CASSLTWTGNPEQYF
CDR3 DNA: TGTGCCAGCAGCCTCACTTGGACAGGGAATCCCGAGCAGTACTTC

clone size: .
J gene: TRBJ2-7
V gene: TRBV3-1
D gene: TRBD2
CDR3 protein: CASSQGLAVAYEQYF
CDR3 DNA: TGCGCCAGCAGCCAAGGACTAGCGGTCGCCTACGAGCAGTACTTC

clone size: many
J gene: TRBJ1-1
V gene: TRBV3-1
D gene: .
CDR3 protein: CASSQDPLNTEAFF
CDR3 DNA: TGTGCCAGCAGCCAAGATCCTTTGAACACTGAAGCTTTCTTT

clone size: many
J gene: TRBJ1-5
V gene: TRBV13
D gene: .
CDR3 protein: CASSSGADNQPQHF
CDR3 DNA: TGTGCCAGCAGCTCGGGCGCGGACAATCAGCCCCAGCATTTT

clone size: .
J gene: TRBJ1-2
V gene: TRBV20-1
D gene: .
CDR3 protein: CSASRTDYGYTF
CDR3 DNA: TGCAGTGCTAGCCGGACAGACTATGGCTACACCTTC

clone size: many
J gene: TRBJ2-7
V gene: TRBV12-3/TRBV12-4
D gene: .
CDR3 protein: CASSGREEPGQYF
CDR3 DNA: TGTGCCAGCAGTGGAAGGGAGGAACCAGGGCAGTACTTC

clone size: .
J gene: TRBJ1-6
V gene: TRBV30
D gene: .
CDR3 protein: CARGVANNSPLHF
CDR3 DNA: TGTGCGCGCGGGGTGGCGAATAATTCACCCCTCCACTTT

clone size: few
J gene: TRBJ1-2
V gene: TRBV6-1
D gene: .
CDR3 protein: CASRPQGTDGYTF
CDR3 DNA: TGTGCCAGCAGACCCCAGGGGACGGATGGCTACACCTTC

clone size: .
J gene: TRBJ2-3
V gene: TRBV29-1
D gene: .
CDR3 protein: CSVLKSADTQYF
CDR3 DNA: TGCAGCGTTCTAAAGTCTGCGGATACGCAGTATTTT

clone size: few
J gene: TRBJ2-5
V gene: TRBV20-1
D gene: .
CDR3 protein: CSGQGGQETQYF
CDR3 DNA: TGCAGTGGGCAGGGCGGCCAAGAGACCCAGTACTTC

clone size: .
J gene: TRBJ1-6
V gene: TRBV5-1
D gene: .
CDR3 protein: CASSLVQGRFSPLHF
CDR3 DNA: TGCGCCAGCAGCTTGGTTCAGGGACGTTTTTCACCCCTCCACTTT

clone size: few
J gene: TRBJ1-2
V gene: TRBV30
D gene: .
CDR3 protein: CAWSVRGPGRRGYTF
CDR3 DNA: TGTGCCTGGAGTGTACGGGGACCGGGAAGAAGGGGCTACACCTTC

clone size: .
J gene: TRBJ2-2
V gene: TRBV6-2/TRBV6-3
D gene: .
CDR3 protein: CASRRQGAGWELFF
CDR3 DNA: TGTGCCAGCAGGAGACAGGGAGCGGGCTGGGAGCTGTTTTTT

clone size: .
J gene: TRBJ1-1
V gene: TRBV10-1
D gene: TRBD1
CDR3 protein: CASSGGQGGIEAFF
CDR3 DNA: TGCGCCAGCAGTGGGGGACAGGGGGGAATTGAAGCTTTCTTT

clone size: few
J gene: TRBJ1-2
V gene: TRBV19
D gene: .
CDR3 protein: CATSDNRDYGYTF
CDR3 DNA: TGTGCCACCTCGGACAATCGCGACTATGGCTACACCTTC

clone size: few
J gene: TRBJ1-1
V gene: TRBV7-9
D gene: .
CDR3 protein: CASSPREGGNTEAFF
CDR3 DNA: TGTGCCAGCAGCCCTAGGGAGGGAGGGAACACTGAAGCTTTCTTT

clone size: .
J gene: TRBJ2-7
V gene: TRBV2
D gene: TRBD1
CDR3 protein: CASSGDRTYEQYF
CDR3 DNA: TGTGCCAGCAGTGGGGACAGAACCTACGAGCAGTACTTC

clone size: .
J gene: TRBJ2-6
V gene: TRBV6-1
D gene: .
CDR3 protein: CALRRGVNSGANVLTF
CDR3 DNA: TGTGCCCTTCGGCGGGGAGTCAATTCTGGGGCCAACGTCCTGACTTTC

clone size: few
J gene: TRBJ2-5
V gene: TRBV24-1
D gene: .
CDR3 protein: CATSDSLDGFQETQYF
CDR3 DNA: TGTGCCACCAGTGATAGCCTCGACGGATTTCAAGAGACCCAGTACTTC

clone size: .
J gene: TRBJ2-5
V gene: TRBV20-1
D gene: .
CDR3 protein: CSAREVGVYPEETQYF
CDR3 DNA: TGCAGTGCTAGAGAGGTCGGCGTCTACCCGGAAGAGACCCAGTACTTC

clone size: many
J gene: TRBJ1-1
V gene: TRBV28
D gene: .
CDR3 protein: CASSGGEAFF
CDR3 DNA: TGTGCCAGCTCGGGGGGTGAAGCTTTCTTT

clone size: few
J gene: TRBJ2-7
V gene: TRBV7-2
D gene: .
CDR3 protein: CASSLAGGATYEQYF
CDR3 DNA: TGTGCCAGCAGCTTAGCTGGGGGGGCTACCTACGAGCAGTACTTC

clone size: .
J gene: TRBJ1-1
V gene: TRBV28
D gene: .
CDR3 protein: CASSLKGGLVTEAFF
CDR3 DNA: TGTGCCAGCAGTCTCAAGGGGGGGCTGGTCACTGAAGCTTTCTTT